Detailed here is one T cell receptor beta chain. Its antigen is as yet unknown. The data are from a study of T cell responses to AZD1222 COVID-19 vaccine. Findings of the study overall: The donors showed a predominance of white British ancestry and of females, with possible underestimation of clonal diversity.

Here immunoSEQ multiplex PCR was the method, and the copy in TCRdb shows in-frame clones only, minus some. The profile shows about 140,000 clones, roughly 92% of them singletons. V was pared by 4 bases and J by 7 bases, with 7 bases of the junction left unmatched. CDR1 is MRHNA and CDR2 is SNTAGT in the germline V gene. The CDR3 sequence is 14 residues long. The sample consisted of peripheral blood, taken 28 days after the second AZD1222 dose. The V gene is TRBV6-4, the J gene TRBJ1-1; 9 bases map to TRBD1. The clonotype was recovered from an adult who received the AZD1222 COVID-19 vaccine. CDR3 sequence: CASSAEQGAREAFF. The CDR3 DNA follows: TGTGCCAGCAGTGCAGAACAGGGGGCTCGTGAAGCTTTCTTT.